The TCR beta chain under discussion was sequenced for a study of regulatory T cells in long-lasting Graves disease. HTBI primers from iRepertoire and Arm-PCR of CDR3 regions yielded the TCR beta libraries. MiXCR was run by TCRdb on the multiplex PCR reads, yielding one entry per CDR3 protein. The profile covers approximately 400,000 distinct CDR3 sequences, with about a quarter appearing a single time and roughly 28% taken by the ten largest. This CDR3 is 14 amino acids long. V was shortened by 5 bases and J by 1 base, with 9 bases between the two germline ends. Documented time point: persistent/refractory GD, antithyroid drugs over 5 years with positive TRAb. Generation of the TCR library employed RNA extracted from PBMCs.

The sequencing here drew on peripheral blood mononuclear cells (PBMCs), taken when the disease was refractory, from a patient treated with antithyroid drugs. This clonotype was obtained from a female donor with Graves disease. This chain connects TRBV12-3 or TRBV12-4 to TRBJ1-3; D unresolved. CDR3 residues: CASSAGFSGNTIYF. The CDR3 DNA reads TGTGCCAGCAGTGCTGGCTTTTCTGGAAACACCATATATTTT.